The 9 T cell receptor beta chains in this list originate from one sample, sequenced in a study of breast tumors, draining lymph nodes, adjacent tissues. TCRdb redid the calling of the multiplex PCR reads with MiXCR, one entry per CDR3 protein. Of hundreds of thousands of distinct CDR3 sequences listed, roughly 30% were seen once; the top ten hold just over 1.4%. Axillary draining lymph nodes of breast cancer patients supplied the node samples. The material sequenced was axillary lymph node tissue. These receptor sequences come from a female donor with breast cancer. Some clones in this sample may be carry-over from other donors' samples.

This chain connects TRBV4-1 to TRBJ2-2; D is undetermined. Between the trimmed V and J ends, which lost 0 bases and 3 bases, there was a span of 11 bases. The CDR3 totals 16 residues. Germline values: CDR1 MGHRA, CDR2 YSYEKL. The CDR3 DNA sequence: TGCGCCAGCAGCCAAGAAATTGGGCAGTACACCGGGGAGCTGTTTTTT. It encodes CASSQEIGQYTGELFF.

The chain is built from TRBV10-3 and TRBJ2-3, with D unclear. This CDR3 is built from 14 residues. V was pared by 3 bases and J by 4 bases, with 11 bases between. Germline V gene lookup returns CDR1 ENHRY and CDR2 SYGVKD. The CDR3 region is CAISDPIQADTQYF. CDR3 coding DNA: TGTGCCATCAGTGATCCCATCCAGGCAGATACGCAGTATTTT.

This clonotype has ten or more counts. V usage is TRBV7-3 and J usage is TRBJ2-1, with D maybe TRBD1 (5 bases). The CDR3 consists of 13 residues. Trimming pared 5 bases from V and 4 bases from J, leaving 9 bases between. CDR1 is SGHTA, CDR2 FQGTGA, per germline. CDR3 DNA: TGTGCCAGCAGCCCCGACAGTTACAATGAGCAGTTCTTC. Protein product: CASSPDSYNEQFF.

This clonotype was seen ten or more times. The rearrangement uses TRBV9 and TRBJ2-2; 7 nucleotides match TRBD1. Germline V gives CDR1 SGDLS, CDR2 YYNGEE. V shed 7 bases and J 2 bases; nucleotides not matched to a gene: 2. CDR3 size: 13 residues. CDR3 bases: TGTGCCAGCGGGACAGCTAACACCGGGGAGCTGTTTTTT. Translated, it gives CASGTANTGELFF.

The genes are TRBV20-1 and TRBJ2-7, with 9 bases aligning to TRBD2. Germline CDR1 is DFQATT and CDR2 is SNEGSKA (reference sequence). The ends lost 7 bases at V and 12 bases at J; junction bases unmatched: 16. The CDR3 runs to 13 residues. CDR3 protein: CSGTLAGSYARYF. For the CDR3, the DNA is TGCAGTGGGACCCTAGCGGGATCCTACGCGCGGTACTTC.

This clonotype was counted ten times or more. V and J are TRBV7-2 and TRBJ2-1; D not resolved. The CDR3 length is 15 residues. Germline CDR1 is SGHTA and CDR2 is FQGNSA. The V gene lost 5 bases and the J gene lost 0 bases, with 11 bases spanning the gap. The chain's CDR3 is CASSRSTSSYNEQFF. For the CDR3, the DNA is TGTGCCAGCAGCCGGAGCACGAGCTCCTACAATGAGCAGTTCTTC.

This clonotype has only a few counts. Given a much more abundant clone one base away, this may be a read error. The chain links TRBV13 to TRBJ1-2; perhaps TRBD1 as D (5 bases). Germline V gene sequence: CDR1 PRHDT, CDR2 FYEKMQ (reference sequence). The CDR3 totals 12 residues. CDR3 sequence reads: CASSLGGAGCTF. In DNA form, the CDR3 reads TGTGCCAGCAGCTTAGGTGGGGCTGGCTGCACCTTC.

This clonotype turned up a few times. The V gene is TRBV4-2, the J gene TRBJ1-1; a weak D match, TRBD1 (5 bases). Germline-derived CDR1 and CDR2 are LGHNA and YNFKEQ. V was cut by 3 bases and J by 1 base, with 9 bases left in between. CDR3 length equals 14 residues. Here the CDR3 reads CASSQVDRNTEAFF. CDR3 DNA: TGTGCCAGCAGCCAGGTTGACAGGAACACTGAAGCTTTCTTT.

This clonotype has ten or more counts. The rearrangement uses TRBV30 and TRBJ1-4; D gene unclear. There are 12 residues in the CDR3. Germline-derived CDR1 and CDR2 are GTSNPN and SVGIG (reference sequence). V shed 5 bases and J shed 4 bases, with 8 bases lying between them. CDR3 sequence: CAWDKNNEKLFF. CDR3 sequence (DNA): TGTGCCTGGGACAAAAATAATGAAAAACTGTTTTTT.